This TCR beta chain was observed in a study of vaccination and CD4 T cells after COVID-19. On the study more broadly: Participants were given two doses of BNT162b2 or mRNA-1273 vaccine. Post-COVID samples had a sampling time that fell a median around 100 days after diagnosis (range 35 to 161).

The Oncomine TCR Beta short-read assay sequenced DNA from cultured CD4+ T cells. TCRdb reprocessed the PCR reads with MiXCR, giving one entry per CDR3 protein. This sample has 10,000 or so distinct CDR3 sequences, with about 43% found just once. This clonotype came up a few times. The antigen is not known. The V and J ends lost 1 base and 9 bases respectively, with 7 bases between them. Germline CDR1 reads SGHTA; CDR2 reads FQGNSA. The CDR3 consists of 13 residues. Noted treatment: roughly 10-day PBMC culture with coronavirus spike peptide pools or control peptides (ViraFEST assay). From the unexposed donor, CD4+ T cells were collected ahead of the COVID-19 pandemic (2011-2018).

The sample was CD4+ T cells from blood, cultured in vitro. This clonotype originated in a human donor in good health. The rearrangement joins TRBV7-2 to TRBJ1-6; D perhaps matches TRBD1 (5 bases). The CDR3 is CASSLVQGSPLHF. For the CDR3, the DNA is TGTGCCAGCAGCTTAGTCCAGGGTTCACCCCTCCACTTT.